Below, 20 T cell receptor beta chains from the same sample are listed, as sequenced in a study of post-analysis software for immune sequencing data. Study conclusions and caveats: Roughly five TRBV segments occurring more often in patients than controls included TRBV5-6, TRBV5-1 and TRBV20-1.

The library was made from cDNA and included unique molecular identifiers. One entry per CDR3 protein, called by TCRdb with MiXCR from the PCR reads. This sample has hundreds of thousands of distinct CDR3 sequences, with 30% to 45% found just once. These receptors have no identified antigens. The sequencing sample was made of blood. These receptors originate from a girl aged 10 to 17 with multiple sclerosis.

The chain employs TRBV27 and TRBJ1-6; 7 bases agree with TRBD1. This CDR3 region has 15 residues. V gave up 5 bases and J gave up 12 bases; unmatched junction bases: 13. Germline V gene data show CDR1 as MNHEY and CDR2 as SMNVEV (reference sequence). CDR3 bases: TGTGCCAGCAGTGTCCGTAGGACAGGCATCGGACCCCTCCACTTT. Amino acid sequence: CASSVRRTGIGPLHF.

J is TRBJ2-3 and V is TRBV6-5; weak D call: TRBD2 (6 bases). There are 13 residues in the CDR3. V was pared by 7 bases and J by 5 bases, with 13 bases between. Germline CDR1 MNHEY, CDR2 SVGAGI. The CDR3 region is CASTPGVGDTQYF. CDR3 bases: TGTGCCAGCACTCCGGGGGTCGGAGATACGCAGTATTTT.

On this clonotype: Relative to the germline gene, one junction end is altered; a read error may explain this. The J gene is TRBJ2-1, the V gene TRBV20-1; D tentatively fits TRBD1 or TRBD2 (6 bases each). The CDR3 has 18 residues. Germline CDR1 reads DFQATT; CDR2 reads SNEGSKA (reference sequence). The chain's CDR3 is CSVRDRVGGQSSYNEQFF. DNA for the CDR3: TGCAGTGTTAGAGATCGGGTAGGGGGGCAAAGCTCCTACAATGAGCAGTTCTTC.

The chain is built from TRBV12-3 or TRBV12-4 and TRBJ2-2; 8 nucleotides match TRBD2. This CDR3 has 17 amino acids. Trimming cost V 3 bases and J 3 bases; bases outside gene matches: 9. The CDR3 nucleotides read TGTGCCAGCAGTTTCCGCCTCGCTAGCGGGTACACCGGGGAGCTGTTTTTT. Its translation is CASSFRLASGYTGELFF.

The chain joins TRBV20-1 to TRBJ2-3; no reliable D call. Per the germline V gene, CDR1 is DFQATT and CDR2 is SNEGSKA (reference sequence). The CDR3 spans 13 residues. The CDR3 region is CNANPRNTDTQYF. CDR3 nucleotides: TGCAATGCCAACCCTAGAAACACAGATACGCAGTATTTT.

The V and J genes are TRBV7-2 and TRBJ2-1, with D possibly TRBD2 on 6 matching bases. Germline CDR1 and CDR2: SGHTA and FQGNSA. V was clipped by 5 bases and J by 6 bases, with 11 bases between them. The CDR3 is 13 residues long. This CDR3 is CASSRLVSNEQFF. The CDR3 bases are TGTGCCAGCAGCCGACTAGTAAGCAATGAGCAGTTCTTC.

The genes are TRBV7-2 and TRBJ2-3; D ambiguous. This CDR3 region has 14 residues. CDR1 and CDR2 (germline): SGHTA, FQGNSA. V lost 5 bases and J 2 bases, leaving 11 bases between the germline ends. The CDR3 is CASSPGQNTDTQYF. The DNA for the CDR3 is TGTGCCAGCAGCCCGGGTCAAAACACAGATACGCAGTATTTT.

This sequence joins TRBV13 and TRBJ2-7; D gene unclear. The CDR3 spans 14 residues. V shed 0 bases and J shed 3 bases, with 9 bases lying between them. CDR1 and CDR2 from the germline V gene are PRHDT and FYEKMQ (reference sequence). CDR3 sequence (DNA): TGTGCCAGCAGCTTAGGGGACCCCTACTACGAGCAGTACTTC. It codes for CASSLGDPYYEQYF.

The chain carries TRBV3-1 and TRBJ1-2; D may be TRBD1 (6 bases). Germline loops: CDR1 LGHDT, CDR2 YNNKEL (reference sequence). CDR3 length: 11 amino acids. Trimming cost V 8 bases and J 7 bases, with 11 bases left between them. The CDR3 DNA follows: TGTGCCAGCCGACAGGAGGGTGGCTACACCTTC. Its translation is CASRQEGGYTF. Full variable domain (outside the CDR3, taken from reference TRBV3-1 and TRBJ1-2): DTAVSQTPKYLVTQMGNDKSIKCEQNLGHDTMYWYKQDSKKFLKIMFSYNNKELIINETVPNRFSPKSPDKAHLNLHINSLELGDSAVYFCASRQEGGYTFGSGTRLTVV.

This chain connects TRBV4-2 to TRBJ2-6, with TRBD1 as a possible D gene (5 bases). CDR1 is LGHNA, CDR2 YNFKEQ, per germline. Between the trimmed V and J ends, which lost 0 bases and 2 bases, there was a span of 8 bases. The CDR3 spans 16 residues. CDR3 protein: CASSQDLTAGANVLTF. The CDR3 nucleotides read TGTGCCAGCAGCCAAGATCTGACAGCTGGGGCCAACGTCCTGACTTTC.

Many counts were recorded for this clonotype. This chain links TRBV7-6 with TRBJ2-3; D unresolved. The germline V and J ends were trimmed by 5 bases and 1 base, with 10 bases remaining between them. In germline, CDR1 is SGHVS, CDR2 FNYEAQ. The CDR3 consists of 14 residues. This CDR3 is CASSQADGTDTQYF. DNA of the CDR3: TGTGCCAGCAGCCAGGCGGATGGCACAGATACGCAGTATTTT.

The chain links TRBV10-3 to TRBJ1-2; possibly TRBD1 for D (5 bases). The CDR3 length is 16 residues. Trimming pared 0 bases from V and 4 bases from J, leaving 15 bases between. Looked up from germline, CDR1 is ENHRY and CDR2 is SYGVKD. The CDR3 is CAISESSRVGPYGYTF. CDR3 sequence (DNA): TGTGCCATCAGTGAGTCATCCAGGGTGGGGCCCTATGGCTACACCTTC.

This rearrangement joins TRBV25-1 to TRBJ2-7; perhaps D is TRBD1 or TRBD2 (5 bases each). This CDR3 is built from 14 residues. V gave up 7 bases and J gave up 7 bases, with 20 bases separating them. Germline V gene lookup returns CDR1 MGHDK and CDR2 SYGVNS. CDR3 sequence reads: CASTGRQTYNEQYF. In DNA, the CDR3 is TGTGCCAGCACGGGGCGGCAGACCTACAATGAGCAGTACTTC.

The CDR3 bases are TGTGCCAGCAGCTTAGATACGGGAGCTTTCTTT. Protein product: CASSLDTGAFF. V usage is TRBV11-1 and J usage is TRBJ1-1; D remains unclear. Trimming stripped 1 base from V and 10 bases from J, with 7 bases between. From germline, CDR1 is SGHAT and CDR2 FQDESV (reference sequence). The CDR3 runs 11 residues.

The chain joins TRBV7-2 to TRBJ2-1; 8 positions match TRBD1. This CDR3 has 16 residues. The germline V gene has CDR1 SGHTA and CDR2 FQGNSA. Trimming removed 5 bases from V and 6 bases from J; junction bases left unmatched: 12. CDR3 DNA sequence: TGTGCCAGCAGCCACCACAGGGGGGTGCTTTTCAATGAGCAGTTCTTC. This encodes CASSHHRGVLFNEQFF.

In this sample, this clonotype turned up a few times. The chain joins TRBV6-5 to TRBJ1-1; no reliable D call. Between the trimmed V and J ends, which lost 5 bases and 4 bases, there was a span of 20 bases. CDR1 is MNHEY and CDR2 is SVGAGI in the germline V gene. The CDR3 spans 16 residues. The CDR3 is CASSTEGPGSGTEAFF. CDR3 bases: TGTGCCAGCAGTACCGAGGGTCCGGGAAGCGGCACTGAAGCTTTCTTT.

The V and J genes are TRBV29-1 and TRBJ1-2; D ambiguous. The V end was cut by 2 bases, the J end by 0 bases, with 4 bases between. The V gene's germline CDR1 is SQVTM and CDR2 ANQGSEA. This CDR3 contains 12 residues. DNA of the CDR3: TGCAGCGTTGAAAAGACTAACTATGGCTACACCTTC. It specifies CSVEKTNYGYTF.

This chain joins TRBV3-1 and TRBJ1-2; 7 nucleotides match TRBD1. Germline CDR1 LGHDT, CDR2 YNNKEL (reference sequence). The CDR3 contains 14 residues. The ends lost 1 base at V and 6 bases at J; junction bases unmatched: 5. The chain's CDR3 is CASSQGQQGNGYTF. As DNA, the CDR3 is TGTGCCAGCAGCCAAGGCCAACAGGGGAATGGCTACACCTTC.

The chain has TRBV15 and TRBJ1-2, with 7 nucleotides matching TRBD1. J was trimmed by 1 base and V by 3 bases; bases with no gene match: 2. Germline V CDR1 and CDR2: LNHNV, YYDKDF (reference sequence). The CDR3 is 14 residues long. In DNA form, the CDR3 reads TGTGCCACCAGCAGGGACAGGCTTAACTATGGCTACACCTTC. Protein product: CATSRDRLNYGYTF.

This clonotype occurred a few times. The V call is TRBV24-1, the J call TRBJ2-3; D remains unclear. CDR1 and CDR2 from the germline V gene are KGHDR and SFDVKD. The CDR3 covers 12 residues. Between the trimmed V and J ends, which lost 4 bases and 3 bases, there was a span of 4 bases. CDR3 sequence: CATSDQTDTQYF. CDR3 sequence (DNA): TGTGCCACCAGTGACCAAACAGATACGCAGTATTTT.